A selection of T cell receptor beta chains follows, all from one sample in a study of T cell responses to AZD1222 COVID-19 vaccine. TCRdb keeps only in-frame clones here, not all; method: immunoSEQ multiplex PCR. Of about 110,000 clones in the sample, more than 70% were seen once. The sequences come from peripheral blood, collected 28 days after the second AZD1222 dose. The receptor source for this set is an adult who received the AZD1222 COVID-19 vaccine. CDR3s include the opening cysteine and the closing phenylalanine or tryptophan. The D gene is left open where the match is weak. Where a row states a size, it is once, few, many or the class of an expanded clone; other rows omit it.

J gene: TRBJ2-7
V gene: TRBV6-5
D gene: .
clone size: .
CDR3 DNA: TGTGCCAGCAGTCCGCTTGGGGACATTTCCTACGAGCAGTACTTC
CDR3 protein: CASSPLGDISYEQYF

J gene: TRBJ1-1
V gene: TRBV11-3
D gene: .
clone size: .
CDR3 DNA: TGTGCCAGCAGCTCCCGGGATAGGAACACTGAAGCTTTCTTT
CDR3 protein: CASSSRDRNTEAFF

J gene: TRBJ1-2
V gene: TRBV12-3/TRBV12-4
D gene: TRBD1
clone size: .
CDR3 DNA: TGTGCCAGCAGATACATGGGACAGGGAGGCTACACCTTC
CDR3 protein: CASRYMGQGGYTF

J gene: TRBJ2-5
V gene: TRBV6-2/TRBV6-3
D gene: .
clone size: few
CDR3 DNA: TGTGCCAGCAGTTACTTATTTACCCAAGAGACCCAGTACTTC
CDR3 protein: CASSYLFTQETQYF

J gene: TRBJ1-6
V gene: TRBV5-6
D gene: .
clone size: .
CDR3 DNA: TGTGCCAGCAGCTTGGCCGGGCTCCGAACTAATTCACCCCTCCACTTT
CDR3 protein: CASSLAGLRTNSPLHF

J gene: TRBJ2-3
V gene: TRBV6-5
D gene: TRBD1
clone size: once
CDR3 DNA: TGTGCCAGCACGAGGACAGGTCCTAGCACAGATACGCAGTATTTT
CDR3 protein: CASTRTGPSTDTQYF

J gene: TRBJ2-7
V gene: TRBV4-1
D gene: .
clone size: .
CDR3 DNA: TGCGCCAGCAGCCAATCGAGAAGTGGGGGCTACGAGCAGTACTTC
CDR3 protein: CASSQSRSGGYEQYF

J gene: TRBJ1-1
V gene: TRBV14
D gene: .
clone size: .
CDR3 DNA: TGTGCCAGCAGCCTTCCCTCGGCACACCGGCCCATGAACACTGAAGCTTTCTTT
CDR3 protein: CASSLPSAHRPMNTEAFF

J gene: TRBJ1-2
V gene: TRBV9
D gene: .
clone size: few
CDR3 DNA: TGTGCCAGCAGCGTAGGGGGAGCTAACTATGGCTACACCTTC
CDR3 protein: CASSVGGANYGYTF

J gene: TRBJ1-1
V gene: TRBV30
D gene: .
clone size: once
CDR3 DNA: TGTGCCTGGAGTGAACGGGGTCACACTGAAGCTTTCTTT
CDR3 protein: CAWSERGHTEAFF

J gene: TRBJ2-3
V gene: TRBV3-1/TRBV3-2
D gene: .
clone size: .
CDR3 DNA: TGTGCCAGCAGCCAAGTTGACAGGAGAACAGATACGCAGTATTTT
CDR3 protein: CASSQVDRRTDTQYF

J gene: TRBJ2-6
V gene: TRBV3-1/TRBV3-2
D gene: .
clone size: .
CDR3 DNA: TGTGCCAGCAGCCAGGGCGGCTCTGGGGCCAACGTCCTGACTTTC
CDR3 protein: CASSQGGSGANVLTF

J gene: TRBJ2-3
V gene: TRBV25-1
D gene: .
clone size: once
CDR3 DNA: TGTGCCAGCAGTGATGTCGGGGCCACAGATACGCAGTATTTT
CDR3 protein: CASSDVGATDTQYF

J gene: TRBJ2-7
V gene: TRBV6-5
D gene: TRBD1
clone size: few
CDR3 DNA: TGTGCCAGCAGAAAAAACAGGGGGTCCTACGAGCAGTACTTC
CDR3 protein: CASRKNRGSYEQYF

J gene: TRBJ2-3
V gene: TRBV24-1
D gene: .
clone size: .
CDR3 DNA: TGTGCCACCAGTGACCCCCGAGGGGACGGCACAGATACGCAGTATTTT
CDR3 protein: CATSDPRGDGTDTQYF

J gene: TRBJ2-3
V gene: TRBV21-1
D gene: .
clone size: .
CDR3 DNA: TGTGCCAGCAGCCCCTCCCGGGTGTTCACAGATACGCAGTATTTT
CDR3 protein: CASSPSRVFTDTQYF

J gene: TRBJ2-3
V gene: TRBV3-1/TRBV3-2
D gene: .
clone size: .
CDR3 DNA: TGTGCCAGCAGCCAGGGCCGCACAGATACGCAGTATTTT
CDR3 protein: CASSQGRTDTQYF

J gene: TRBJ1-2
V gene: TRBV19
D gene: .
clone size: few
CDR3 DNA: TGTGCCAGTAGTAACCAGATTTATGGCTACACCTTC
CDR3 protein: CASSNQIYGYTF

J gene: TRBJ2-1
V gene: TRBV25-1
D gene: TRBD2
clone size: .
CDR3 DNA: TGTGCCAGCAACCAAGCGGGACTAACAAATGAGCAGTTCTTC
CDR3 protein: CASNQAGLTNEQFF

J gene: TRBJ2-5
V gene: TRBV10-3
D gene: TRBD2
clone size: .
CDR3 DNA: TGTGCCATCAGTGAGTCGCCGCGGGGGGGCCGAGAGACCCAGTACTTC
CDR3 protein: CAISESPRGGRETQYF

J gene: TRBJ2-1
V gene: TRBV18
D gene: .
clone size: once
CDR3 DNA: TGTGCCAGCTCACCAACTAGCTCCTACAATGAGCAGTTCTTC
CDR3 protein: CASSPTSSYNEQFF

J gene: TRBJ2-1
V gene: TRBV25-1
D gene: TRBD2
clone size: few
CDR3 DNA: TGTGCCAGCGGGACTAGCGGCCTCTCCCAGTTCTTC
CDR3 protein: CASGTSGLSQFF

J gene: TRBJ2-1
V gene: TRBV6-5
D gene: .
clone size: once
CDR3 DNA: TGTGCCAGCAGTTACGGGGTTGAGCAGTTCTTC
CDR3 protein: CASSYGVEQFF

J gene: TRBJ1-1
V gene: TRBV7-9
D gene: TRBD1
clone size: .
CDR3 DNA: TGTGCCAGCAGCGCGACAGGGAGGGACACTGAAGCTTTCTTT
CDR3 protein: CASSATGRDTEAFF

J gene: TRBJ2-7
V gene: TRBV24-1
D gene: .
clone size: few
CDR3 DNA: TGTGCCACCAGTGGTGTGGGTGGGGACGAGCAGTACTTC
CDR3 protein: CATSGVGGDEQYF

J gene: TRBJ2-6
V gene: TRBV4-3
D gene: .
clone size: once
CDR3 DNA: TGCGCCAGCAGCCAAGACGGGTCAGCTGGGGCCAACGTCCTGACTTTC
CDR3 protein: CASSQDGSAGANVLTF

J gene: TRBJ1-5
V gene: TRBV15
D gene: .
clone size: .
CDR3 DNA: TGTGCCACCAGCAGAGGGGCGGGGAATCCCCAGCATTTT
CDR3 protein: CATSRGAGNPQHF

J gene: TRBJ2-1
V gene: TRBV10-3
D gene: TRBD2
clone size: once
CDR3 DNA: TGTGCCATCAATACCGGGACTAGCGGAAACAATGAGCAGTTCTTC
CDR3 protein: CAINTGTSGNNEQFF

J gene: TRBJ1-2
V gene: TRBV18
D gene: .
clone size: .
CDR3 DNA: TGTGCCAGCCCCCAGCCTAACTATGGCTACACCTTC
CDR3 protein: CASPQPNYGYTF

J gene: TRBJ1-5
V gene: TRBV9
D gene: TRBD1
clone size: .
CDR3 DNA: TGTGCCAGCAGCGTTGGCCAGGGGGGCAATCAGCCCCAGCATTTT
CDR3 protein: CASSVGQGGNQPQHF